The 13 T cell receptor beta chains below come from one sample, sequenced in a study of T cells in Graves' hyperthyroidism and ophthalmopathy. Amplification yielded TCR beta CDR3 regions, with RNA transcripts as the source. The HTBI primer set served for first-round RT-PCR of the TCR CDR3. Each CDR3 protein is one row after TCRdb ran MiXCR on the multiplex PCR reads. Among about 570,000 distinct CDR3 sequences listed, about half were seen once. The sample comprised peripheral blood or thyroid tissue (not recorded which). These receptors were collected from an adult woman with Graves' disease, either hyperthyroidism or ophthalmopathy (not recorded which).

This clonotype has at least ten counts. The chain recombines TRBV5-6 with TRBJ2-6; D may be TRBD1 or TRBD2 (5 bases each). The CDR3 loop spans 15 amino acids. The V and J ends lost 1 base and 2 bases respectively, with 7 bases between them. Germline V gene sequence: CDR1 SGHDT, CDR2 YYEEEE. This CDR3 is CASSLRGAGANVLTF. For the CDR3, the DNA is TGTGCCAGCAGCTTGAGAGGGGCTGGGGCCAACGTCCTGACTTTC.

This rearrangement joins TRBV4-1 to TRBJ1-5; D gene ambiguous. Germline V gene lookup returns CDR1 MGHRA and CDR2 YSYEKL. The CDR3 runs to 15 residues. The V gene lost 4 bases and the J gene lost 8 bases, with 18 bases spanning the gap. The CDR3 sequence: CASSLGLGSIKPQHF. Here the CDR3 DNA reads TGCGCCAGCAGCCTCGGGCTAGGGTCAATCAAGCCCCAGCATTTT.

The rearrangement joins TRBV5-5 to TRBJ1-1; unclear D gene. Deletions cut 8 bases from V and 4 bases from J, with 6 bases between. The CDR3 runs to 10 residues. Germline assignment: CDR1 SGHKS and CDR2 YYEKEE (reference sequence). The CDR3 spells CASVGTEAFF. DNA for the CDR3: TGTGCCAGTGTGGGCACTGAAGCTTTCTTT.

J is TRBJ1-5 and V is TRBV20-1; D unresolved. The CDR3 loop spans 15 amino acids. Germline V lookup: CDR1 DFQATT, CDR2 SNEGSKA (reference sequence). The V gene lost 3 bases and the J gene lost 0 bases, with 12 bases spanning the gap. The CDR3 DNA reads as TGCAGTGCTAGTCGTTTTGAGTTTAGCAATCAGCCCCAGCATTTT. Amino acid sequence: CSASRFEFSNQPQHF.

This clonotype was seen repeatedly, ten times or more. The CDR3 spells CASSLHGDAQPQHF. The CDR3 region has the DNA TGTGCCAGCAGCCTTCATGGGGATGCTCAGCCCCAGCATTTT. The chain combines TRBV27 with TRBJ1-5; D uncertain. Trimming took off 6 bases at V and 6 bases at J, with 15 bases between the two ends. From germline, CDR1 is MNHEY and CDR2 SMNVEV (reference sequence). The CDR3 is 14 amino acids.

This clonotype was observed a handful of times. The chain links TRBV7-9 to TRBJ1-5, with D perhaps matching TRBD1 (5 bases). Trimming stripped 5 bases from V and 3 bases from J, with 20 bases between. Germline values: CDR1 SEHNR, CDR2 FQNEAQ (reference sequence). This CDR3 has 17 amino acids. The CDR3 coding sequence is TGTGCCAGCAGCCCGGGTGTTTTCGGAGGGGTCAATCAGCCCCAGCATTTT. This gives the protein CASSPGVFGGVNQPQHF.

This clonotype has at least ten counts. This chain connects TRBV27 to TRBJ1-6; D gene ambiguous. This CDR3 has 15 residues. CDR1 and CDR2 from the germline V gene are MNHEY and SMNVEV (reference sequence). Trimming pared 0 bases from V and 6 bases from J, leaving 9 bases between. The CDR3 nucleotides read TGTGCCAGCAGTTTATCCCGAGGACCTAATTCACCCCTCCACTTT. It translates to CASSLSRGPNSPLHF.

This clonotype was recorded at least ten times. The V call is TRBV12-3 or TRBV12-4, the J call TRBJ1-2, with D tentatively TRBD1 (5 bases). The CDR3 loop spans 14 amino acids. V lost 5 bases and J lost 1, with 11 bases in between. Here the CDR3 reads CASSPGHRNYGYTF. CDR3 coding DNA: TGTGCCAGCAGTCCTGGACACCGTAACTATGGCTACACCTTC.

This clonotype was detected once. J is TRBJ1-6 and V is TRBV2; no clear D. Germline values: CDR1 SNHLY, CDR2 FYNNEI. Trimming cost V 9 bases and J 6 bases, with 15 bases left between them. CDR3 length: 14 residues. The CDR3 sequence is CARRDAQSNSPLHF. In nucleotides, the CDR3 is TGTGCCAGAAGAGACGCACAGAGTAATTCACCCCTCCACTTT. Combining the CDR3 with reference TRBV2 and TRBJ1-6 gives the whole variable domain EPEVTQTPSHQVTQMGQEVILRCVPISNHLYFYWYRQILGQKVEFLVSFYNNEISEKSEIFDDQFSVERPDGSNFTLKIRSTKLEDSAMYFCARRDAQSNSPLHFGNGTRLTVT.

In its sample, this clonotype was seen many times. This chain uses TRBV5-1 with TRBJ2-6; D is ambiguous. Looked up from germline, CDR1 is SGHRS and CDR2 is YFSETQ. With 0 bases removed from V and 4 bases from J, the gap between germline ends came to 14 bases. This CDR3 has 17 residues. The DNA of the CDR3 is TGCGCCAGCAGCTTGGGGTGGACCGGGTCCGGGGCCAACGTCCTGACTTTC. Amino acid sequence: CASSLGWTGSGANVLTF.

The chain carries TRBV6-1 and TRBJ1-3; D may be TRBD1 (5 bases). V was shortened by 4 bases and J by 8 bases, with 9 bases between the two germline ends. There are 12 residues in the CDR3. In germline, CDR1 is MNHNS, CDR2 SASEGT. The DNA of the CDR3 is TGTGCCAGCAGTGTGGAAGGGGACACCATATATTTT. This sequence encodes CASSVEGDTIYF.

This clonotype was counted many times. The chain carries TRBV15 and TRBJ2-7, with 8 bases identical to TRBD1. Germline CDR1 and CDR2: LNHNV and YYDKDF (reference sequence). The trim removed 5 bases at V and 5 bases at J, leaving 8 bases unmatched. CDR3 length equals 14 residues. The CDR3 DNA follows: TGTGCCACCAGCCACACCAGGGGGCAGAACGAGCAGTACTTC. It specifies CATSHTRGQNEQYF.

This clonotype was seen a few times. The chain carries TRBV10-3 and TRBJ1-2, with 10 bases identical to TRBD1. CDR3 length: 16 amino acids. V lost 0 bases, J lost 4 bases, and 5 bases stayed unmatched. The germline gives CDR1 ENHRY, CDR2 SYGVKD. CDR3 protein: CAISESKGQGSYGYTF. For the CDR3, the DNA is TGTGCCATCAGTGAGTCGAAGGGACAGGGGTCCTATGGCTACACCTTC.